The T cell receptor beta chain under discussion was sequenced for a study of blood T cell repertoires in COVID-19. Profiling relied on immunoSEQ multiplex PCR, and the TCRdb table lists in-frame clones only, not all of them. The repertoire consists of fewer than 250,000 clones, with around nine tenths occurring once and the leading ten covering roughly 2.5%. CDR1 and CDR2 from the germline V gene are SGHRS and YFSETQ. The CDR3 is made up of 15 amino acids. Trimming pared 1 base from V and 5 bases from J, leaving 13 bases between. The source material was peripheral blood. The V gene is TRBV5-1, the J gene TRBJ1-5; D might be TRBD1 (6 bases). The source is a woman in her sixties or seventies with acute or convalescent COVID-19. DNA for the CDR3: TGCGCCAGCAGCTTGTTCGGGACACTCGATCAGCCCCAGCATTTT. This encodes CASSLFGTLDQPQHF.